The TCR beta chain described here comes from a study of cytomegalovirus exposure and HLA in healthy donors. The PCR ran on 60 Vbeta and 13 Jbeta primers. Clones were read by immunoSEQ multiplex PCR, and TCRdb kept only the in-frame ones, dropping some. This table has some 220,000 clones, about 80% appearing once. Germline values: CDR1 LGHNA, CDR2 YSLEER. Deletions cut 2 bases from V and 8 bases from J, with 21 bases between. The CDR3 has 17 amino acids. In regard to this clone: Antigen: not known.

Findings and limits, study-wide: In a later analysis, around 18,000 TCR beta sequences were associated with HLA alleles at 0.05 false discovery rate.

All the people who gave samples were healthy bone marrow donors. The sample was PBMCs. This TCR was recovered from a woman between 40 and 50 years old in good health and CMV-seronegative. This chain joins TRBV4-3 and TRBJ1-4; D is possibly TRBD1 (6 bases). The DNA for the CDR3 is TGCGCCAGCAGCCAAAATAGGGGGGGGGCACAGGTGGAAAAACTGTTTTTT. Amino acids: CASSQNRGGAQVEKLFF.